One sample yielded the 23 T cell receptor beta chains listed below, sequenced in a study of cytomegalovirus exposure and HLA in healthy donors. Use of 60 Vbeta and 13 Jbeta primers characterized the PCR. Generated by immunoSEQ multiplex PCR, the TCRdb table keeps only in-frame clones and is missing some. The data hold about 180,000 clones, with less than 90% observed a single time. Sequences were obtained from PBMCs. These receptors originate from a girl between 5 and 17 years old in good health and CMV-seropositive.

CDR3 DNA: TGTGCCAGCAGCTCAAACCCCGGGACTAGCGGGATATGGGAGCAGTTCTTC. It specifies CASSSNPGTSGIWEQFF. V and J are TRBV7-7 and TRBJ2-1; the match to TRBD2 covers 13 bases. The germline V gene encodes CDR1 SSHAT and CDR2 FNYEAQ (reference sequence). J lost 10 bases, V lost 4 bases, and 13 bases had no gene match. This CDR3 has 17 amino acids.

The chain has TRBV5-4 and TRBJ2-7, with D unclear. Trimming took off 1 base at V and 4 bases at J, with 9 bases between the two ends. The CDR3 length is 13 residues. Germline values: CDR1 SGHNT, CDR2 YYREEE (reference sequence). In DNA form, the CDR3 reads TGTGCCAGCAGCTTGTCTCTAGGATACGAGCAGTACTTC. As protein: CASSLSLGYEQYF.

The chain has TRBV19 and TRBJ1-5; D remains ambiguous. Germline V gives CDR1 LNHDA, CDR2 SQIVND (reference sequence). The CDR3 has 16 amino acids. V was trimmed by 3 bases and J by 0 bases, leaving 12 bases between them. The CDR3 region is CASSMKDWYSNQPQHF. In DNA form, the CDR3 reads TGTGCCAGTAGTATGAAAGACTGGTATAGCAATCAGCCCCAGCATTTT.

This clone has only a few counts. This CDR3 reads CASSPSGGFYGYTF. The CDR3 coding sequence is TGTGCCAGCAGCCCATCCGGGGGGTTCTACGGCTACACCTTC. This chain links TRBV6-5 with TRBJ1-2; TRBD1 might be the D (5 bases). This CDR3 spans 14 amino acids. The V end was cut by 6 bases, the J end by 8 bases, with 19 bases between. Germline V gives CDR1 MNHEY, CDR2 SVGAGI.

This chain joins TRBV5-4 and TRBJ2-1; the match to TRBD2 covers 8 bases. The CDR3 contains 15 residues. Germline lookup yields CDR1 SGHNT and CDR2 YYREEE (reference sequence). V shed 4 bases and J 4 bases; nucleotides not matched to a gene: 7. CDR3 loop: CASSGGTSPYNEQFF. CDR3 nucleotide sequence: TGTGCCAGCAGCGGAGGGACTAGTCCTTACAATGAGCAGTTCTTC.

This chain links TRBV27 with TRBJ1-2; D perhaps matches TRBD1 (5 bases). The CDR3 has 15 residues. Germline CDR1 reads MNHEY; CDR2 reads SMNVEV (reference sequence). V dropped 1 base and J dropped 4 bases, with 13 bases sitting between them. CDR3 coding DNA: TGTGCCAGCAGTTTATGGGGCGGGAAGTCCTATGGCTACACCTTC. It yields the protein CASSLWGGKSYGYTF.

V is TRBV27 and J is TRBJ2-7, with D tentatively TRBD1 (5 bases). The CDR3 length is 14 residues. V lost 4 bases, J lost 0 bases, and 10 bases lay in between. Germline-derived CDR1 and CDR2 are MNHEY and SMNVEV (reference sequence). The CDR3 protein is CASSSQGYSYEQYF. The CDR3 DNA is TGTGCCAGCAGTTCTCAGGGTTACTCCTACGAGCAGTACTTC.

The chain joins TRBV6-4 to TRBJ2-1, with 9 nucleotides matching TRBD2. The CDR3 totals 13 residues. V was pared by 6 bases and J by 5 bases, with 2 bases of the junction left unmatched. Germline V lookup: CDR1 MRHNA, CDR2 SNTAGT. The CDR3 loop is CASSGLANNEQFF. CDR3 in DNA: TGTGCCAGCAGCGGACTAGCGAACAATGAGCAGTTCTTC.

As DNA, the CDR3 is TGTGCCTGGAGCGCAGGGGGATCAAATGAAAAACTGTTTTTT. It yields the protein CAWSAGGSNEKLFF. The chain uses TRBV30 and TRBJ1-4, with 7 bases lining up with TRBD1. CDR3 length: 14 amino acids. Unmatched junction bases numbered 6, after V lost 3 bases and J lost 5 bases. The germline V gene has CDR1 GTSNPN and CDR2 SVGIG (reference sequence).

V gene TRBV15 combines with J gene TRBJ2-2; 9 bases fit TRBD2. The CDR3 runs 14 residues. After removal of 7 bases from V and 6 bases from J, the junction contained 6 bases not matched to a gene. The germline V gene encodes CDR1 LNHNV and CDR2 YYDKDF (reference sequence). The CDR3 sequence is CATKREAVPGELFF. The CDR3 bases are TGTGCCACCAAGCGGGAGGCCGTACCCGGGGAGCTGTTTTTT. Full variable domain (missing parts from reference TRBV15 and TRBJ2-2): DAMVIQNPRYQVTQFGKPVTLSCSQTLNHNVMYWYQQKSSQAPKLLFHYYDKDFNNEADTPDNFQSRRPNTSFCFLDIRSPGLGDTAMYLCATKREAVPGELFFGEGSRLTVL.

V and J are TRBV9 and TRBJ2-5; 8 nucleotides align to TRBD1. The V gene's germline CDR1 is SGDLS and CDR2 YYNGEE. This CDR3 contains 15 residues. V lost 0 bases to trimming and J lost 5 bases; unmatched junction nucleotides: 6. CDR3 in amino acids: CASSVVGRGLETQYF. CDR3 nucleotides: TGTGCCAGCAGCGTAGTGGGCAGGGGGCTTGAGACCCAGTACTTC.

This chain connects TRBV30 to TRBJ1-3; D is unclear. Germline CDR1 and CDR2: GTSNPN and SVGIG (reference sequence). The V gene lost 5 bases and the J gene lost 6 bases, with 17 bases spanning the gap. This CDR3 region has 14 residues. This chain's CDR3 is CAWANGVFENTIYF. The CDR3 DNA sequence: TGTGCCTGGGCTAACGGGGTCTTTGAAAACACCATATATTTT.

This clone showed up just once. This sequence joins TRBV27 and TRBJ2-7; D call uncertain. This CDR3 spans 13 amino acids. CDR1 MNHEY and CDR2 SMNVEV come from the germline V gene (reference sequence). Trimming stripped 2 bases from V and 3 bases from J, with 8 bases between. CDR3 loop: CASSLRDDYEQYF. The CDR3 DNA follows: TGTGCCAGCAGTTTACGAGATGACTACGAGCAGTACTTC.

As for this clone: The junction and the germline gene differ at one end; a read error may be behind it. The rearrangement joins TRBV6-5 to TRBJ2-7; TRBD1 matches 9 bases. Germline V gene lookup returns CDR1 MNHEY and CDR2 SVGAGI. The CDR3 covers 14 residues. CDR3 sequence reads: CASSFGTGPYEQHF. The CDR3, as DNA: TGTGCCAGCAGTTTTGGGACAGGGCCCTACGAGCAGCACTTC.

V usage is TRBV6-5 and J usage is TRBJ1-3; 7 bases line up with TRBD1. V lost 6 bases and J lost 0; bases outside the gene matches: 8. Germline-derived CDR1 and CDR2 are MNHEY and SVGAGI. This CDR3 has 16 amino acids. The CDR3 sequence: CASSYGGQLSGNTIYF. The CDR3 region has the DNA TGTGCCAGCAGCTACGGGGGACAGCTCTCTGGAAACACCATATATTTT.

In DNA, the CDR3 is TGCGCCAGCAGCTTGGGACGAGGAGAATCCTATGGCTACACCTTC. Protein product: CASSLGRGESYGYTF. The V gene is TRBV5-1, the J gene TRBJ1-2; D is undetermined. The V end lost 0 bases, the J end lost 4 bases, and 13 bases lay between the germline ends. The CDR3 is made up of 15 amino acids. Per the germline V gene, CDR1 is SGHRS and CDR2 is YFSETQ.

This chain connects TRBV19 to TRBJ1-4; D is uncertain. CDR1 and CDR2 from the germline V gene are LNHDA and SQIVND (reference sequence). The CDR3 length is 13 residues. V lost 5 bases to trimming and J lost 4 bases, with 8 bases between them. For the CDR3, the DNA is TGTGCCAGTAGTGGGCAGAATAATGAAAAACTGTTTTTT. This encodes CASSGQNNEKLFF.

Regarding this clone: Sequence at one end of the junction differs from germline and may be a read error. The chain carries TRBV7-9 and TRBJ1-5, with a tentative D call TRBD1 (5 bases). The CDR3 has 12 residues. CDR1 is SEHNR, CDR2 FQNEAQ, per germline (reference sequence). Here the CDR3 DNA reads TGTTCCAGCAGCTCCGACAGTCAGCCCCAGCATTTT. This translates into CSSSSDSQPQHF.

The chain is built from TRBV4-2 and TRBJ1-2; D is unclear. The CDR3 length is 17 residues. V was pared by 1 base and J by 2 bases, with 17 bases between. Germline V gives CDR1 LGHNA, CDR2 YNFKEQ. CDR3 sequence: CASSQVRGSGLNYGYTF. In DNA, the CDR3 is TGTGCCAGCAGCCAAGTGAGAGGGAGTGGGTTGAACTATGGCTACACCTTC.

The chain links TRBV11-2 to TRBJ2-5; possibly TRBD2 for D (7 bases). Deletions cut 2 bases from V and 0 bases from J, with 16 bases between. Germline assignment: CDR1 SGHAT and CDR2 FQNNGV. This CDR3 has 17 residues. CDR3 protein: CASSLSGGGLYQETQYF. Written as DNA, the CDR3 is TGTGCCAGCAGCTTATCTGGGGGGGGCCTATACCAAGAGACCCAGTACTTC.

This clone was observed a single time. The chain carries TRBV9 and TRBJ2-7, with D maybe TRBD1 (6 bases). Germline V gene data show CDR1 as SGDLS and CDR2 as YYNGEE. The CDR3 extends over 14 amino acids. V was trimmed by 2 bases and J by 2 bases, leaving 11 bases between them. CDR3 nucleotide sequence: TGTGCCAGCAGCGTCTCGGACAGAGCCTACGAGCAGTACTTC. Translating it yields CASSVSDRAYEQYF.

The count of this clone is one. This chain joins TRBV7-9 and TRBJ2-7; unclear D gene. Germline V lookup: CDR1 SEHNR, CDR2 FQNEAQ (reference sequence). The V end was cut by 5 bases, the J end by 2 bases, with 13 bases between. The CDR3 has 14 amino acids. CDR3 sequence (DNA): TGTGCCAGCAGCACACCAGGAAGAACCTACGAGCAGTACTTC. Its translation: CASSTPGRTYEQYF.

The rearrangement uses TRBV5-1 and TRBJ1-3; TRBD1 is a possible D gene (6 bases). The length of the CDR3 is 16 residues. Trimming stripped 4 bases from V and 2 bases from J, with 16 bases between. The germline V gene has CDR1 SGHRS and CDR2 YFSETQ. Here the CDR3 reads CASSDRQVGTGNTIYF. DNA of the CDR3: TGCGCCAGCAGCGACCGACAGGTCGGAACTGGAAACACCATATATTTT. The variable domain in full, completed from reference TRBV5-1 and TRBJ1-3, reads KAGVTQTPRYLIKTRGQQVTLSCSPISGHRSVSWYQQTPGQGLQFLFEYFSETQRNKGNFPGRFSGRQFSNSRSEMNVSTLELGDSALYLCASSDRQVGTGNTIYFGEGSWLTVV.